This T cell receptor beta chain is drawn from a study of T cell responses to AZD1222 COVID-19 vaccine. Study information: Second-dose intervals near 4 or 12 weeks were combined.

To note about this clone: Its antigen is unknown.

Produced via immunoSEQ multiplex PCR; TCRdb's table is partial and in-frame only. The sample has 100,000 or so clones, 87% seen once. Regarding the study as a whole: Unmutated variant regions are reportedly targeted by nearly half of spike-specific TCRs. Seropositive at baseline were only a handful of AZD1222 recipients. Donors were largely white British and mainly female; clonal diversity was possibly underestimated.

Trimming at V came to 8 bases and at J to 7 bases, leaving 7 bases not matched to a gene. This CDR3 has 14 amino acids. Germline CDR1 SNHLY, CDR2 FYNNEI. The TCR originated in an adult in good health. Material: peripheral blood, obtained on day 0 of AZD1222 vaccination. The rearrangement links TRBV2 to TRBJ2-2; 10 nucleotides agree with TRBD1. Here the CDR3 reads CASGGQGDVGELFF. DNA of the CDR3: TGTGCCAGCGGTGGACAGGGGGATGTCGGGGAGCTGTTTTTT.